These T cell receptor beta chains were read from a single sample in a study of T cell responses to AZD1222 COVID-19 vaccine. Measured with immunoSEQ multiplex PCR; TCRdb has only the in-frame clones, and not every one. The sample carries about 160,000 clones, 90% to 95% recorded once. The sequenced sample was peripheral blood, obtained on day 0 of AZD1222 vaccination. Receptors were obtained from an adult in good health. The CDR3 runs from the conserved cysteine through the conserved F or W. A D gene is named only where the DNA matches it firmly. Rows may omit the clone size; those that give it use once, few, many or a size class.

J,V,size,length,D,DNA,CDR3
TRBJ1-2,TRBV6-2/TRBV6-3,.,14,.,TGTGCCAGCAGTTACCCCGGGACGACGGTAGGCTACACCTTC,CASSYPGTTVGYTF
TRBJ2-5,TRBV28,.,13,TRBD1,TGTGCCAGCAGAACAGGGGTACAAGAGACCCAGTACTTC,CASRTGVQETQYF
TRBJ2-1,TRBV7-9,.,14,.,TGTGCCAGCAGTCCCGGGGGGCTCTACAATGAGCAGTTCTTC,CASSPGGLYNEQFF
TRBJ2-1,TRBV19,.,15,.,TGTGCCAGTAGTATTCGGCTTAGAGGCTACAATGAGCAGTTCTTC,CASSIRLRGYNEQFF
TRBJ1-4,TRBV6-5,.,14,.,TGTGCCAGCAGTTACTCCCGGACACCTGAAAAACTGTTTTTT,CASSYSRTPEKLFF
TRBJ1-5,TRBV2,.,13,.,TGTGCCGGGTCACAGGGTACCAATCAGCCCCAGCATTTT,CAGSQGTNQPQHF
TRBJ2-5,TRBV4-3,.,15,TRBD2,TGCGCCAGCAGCCAAGTTCCTAGCGGGGAAGAGACCCAGTACTTC,CASSQVPSGEETQYF
TRBJ1-1,TRBV18,.,14,.,TGTGCCAGCTCACCACCAGGGGTGCGCACTGAAGCTTTCTTT,CASSPPGVRTEAFF
TRBJ2-5,TRBV29-1,once,14,.,TGCAGTATACAGCAAACCCGGGACGAAGAGACCCAGTACTTC,CSIQQTRDEETQYF
TRBJ2-5,TRBV9,.,16,.,TGTGCCAGCAGCGTAGGAGGGGTGGCGGACCAAGAGACCCAGTACTTC,CASSVGGVADQETQYF
TRBJ1-2,TRBV15,once,17,.,TGTGCCACCAGCAGAGATCTCAGCCACTCCAGAGTCTATGGCTACACCTTC,CATSRDLSHSRVYGYTF
TRBJ1-5,TRBV9,.,14,.,TGTGCCAGCAGCGTAGACCCTCTCGGTCAGCCCCAGCATTTT,CASSVDPLGQPQHF
TRBJ1-3,TRBV28,.,11,.,TGTGCCAGCAACGCGGGGAACACCATATATTTT,CASNAGNTIYF
TRBJ2-7,TRBV28,.,18,.,TGTGCCAGCAGTTTTTCAGGGGAGAGGACCCGAATGTCCTACGAGCAGTACTTC,CASSFSGERTRMSYEQYF
TRBJ2-3,TRBV21-1,.,17,.,TGTGCCAGCACCGAGGGGGGACAGGGCCCGCGCACAGATACGCAGTATTTT,CASTEGGQGPRTDTQYF
TRBJ1-6,TRBV3-1/TRBV3-2,.,14,.,TGTGCCAGCAGCTTGGGCTCCTATAATTCACCCCTCCACTTT,CASSLGSYNSPLHF
TRBJ2-3,TRBV21-1,.,20,.,TGTGCCAGCAGCAATGTACGGAGGCGGGAGTGGACTAGAAGCACAGATACGCAGTATTTT,CASSNVRRREWTRSTDTQYF